Many counts were recorded for the clone carrying this TCR beta chain. Thyroid ultrasound, orbital computed tomography, clinical symptoms, and serum thyroxine and TRAb underpinned diagnoses. PBMCs were derived from about 10 ml fresh peripheral blood. Amplified TCR beta CDR3 regions came from RNA transcripts. HTBI primers were the set used in a first-round RT-PCR of the TCR CDR3. TCRdb re-called the multiplex PCR reads through MiXCR, storing one row per CDR3 protein. The sample lists some 400,000 distinct CDR3 sequences; 15% to 20% were seen once. This entry belongs to a study of T cells in Graves' hyperthyroidism and ophthalmopathy. The CDR3 has 13 amino acids. Trimming removed 7 bases at V and 4 bases at J, with 12 bases between. Germline CDR1 reads KGHDR; CDR2 reads SFDVKD.

Sequenced input: blood. This sequence was found in a woman between 18 and 30 years old with Graves' hyperthyroidism. This chain joins TRBV24-1 and TRBJ1-1; no firm D call. The CDR3 DNA reads TGTGCCACCAGAGACGGGGTTGGCACTGAAGCTTTCTTT. Protein: CATRDGVGTEAFF.